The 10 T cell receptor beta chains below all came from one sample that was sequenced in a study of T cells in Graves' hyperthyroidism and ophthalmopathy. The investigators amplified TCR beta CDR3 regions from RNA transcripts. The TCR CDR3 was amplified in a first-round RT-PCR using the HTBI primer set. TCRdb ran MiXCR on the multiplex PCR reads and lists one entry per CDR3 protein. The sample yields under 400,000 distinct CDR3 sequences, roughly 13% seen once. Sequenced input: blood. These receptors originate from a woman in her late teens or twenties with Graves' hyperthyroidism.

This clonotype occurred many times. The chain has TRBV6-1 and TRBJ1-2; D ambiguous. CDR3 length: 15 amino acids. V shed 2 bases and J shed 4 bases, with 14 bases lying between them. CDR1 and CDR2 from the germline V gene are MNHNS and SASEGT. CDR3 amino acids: CASSENAGFGYGYTF. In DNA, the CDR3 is TGTGCCAGCAGTGAAAACGCAGGCTTTGGCTATGGCTACACCTTC.

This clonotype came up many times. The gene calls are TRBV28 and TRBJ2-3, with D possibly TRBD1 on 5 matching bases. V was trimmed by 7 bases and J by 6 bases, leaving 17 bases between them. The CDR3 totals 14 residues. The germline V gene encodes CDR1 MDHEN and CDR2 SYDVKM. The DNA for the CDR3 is TGTGCCAGCAAGCTGCAGGGTTTAGGGGATACGCAGTATTTT. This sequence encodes CASKLQGLGDTQYF.

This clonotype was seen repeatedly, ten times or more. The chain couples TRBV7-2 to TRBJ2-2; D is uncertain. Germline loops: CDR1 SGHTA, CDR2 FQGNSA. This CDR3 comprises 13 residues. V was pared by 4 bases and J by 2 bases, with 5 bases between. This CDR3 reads CASSSPNTGELFF. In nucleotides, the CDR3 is TGTGCCAGCAGCTCACCTAACACCGGGGAGCTGTTTTTT.

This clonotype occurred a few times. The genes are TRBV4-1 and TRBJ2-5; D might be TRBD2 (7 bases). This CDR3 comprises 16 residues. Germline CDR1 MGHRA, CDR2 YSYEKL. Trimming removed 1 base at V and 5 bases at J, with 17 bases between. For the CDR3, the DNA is TGCGCCAGCAGCCAAGTAACTGGGCGGGGGCGGGAGACCCAGTACTTC. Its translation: CASSQVTGRGRETQYF.

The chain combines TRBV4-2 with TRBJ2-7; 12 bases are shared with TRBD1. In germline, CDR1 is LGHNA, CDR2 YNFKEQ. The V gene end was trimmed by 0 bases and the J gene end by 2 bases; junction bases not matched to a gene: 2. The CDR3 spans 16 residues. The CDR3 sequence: CASSQDRDRGPYEQYF. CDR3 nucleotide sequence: TGTGCCAGCAGCCAAGATCGGGACAGGGGGCCCTACGAGCAGTACTTC.

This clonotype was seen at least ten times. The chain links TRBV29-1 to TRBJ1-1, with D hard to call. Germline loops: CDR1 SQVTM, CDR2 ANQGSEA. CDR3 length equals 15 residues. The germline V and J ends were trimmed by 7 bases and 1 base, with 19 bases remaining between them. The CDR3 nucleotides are TGCAGCGGGACCTCCCGGAAGTCGTCGAACACTGAAGCTTTCTTT. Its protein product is CSGTSRKSSNTEAFF.

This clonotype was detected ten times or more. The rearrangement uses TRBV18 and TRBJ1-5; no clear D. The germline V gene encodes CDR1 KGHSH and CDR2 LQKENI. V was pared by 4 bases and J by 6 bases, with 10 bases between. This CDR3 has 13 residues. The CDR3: CASSRGLVQPQHF. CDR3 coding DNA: TGTGCCAGCTCACGAGGGCTGGTTCAGCCCCAGCATTTT.

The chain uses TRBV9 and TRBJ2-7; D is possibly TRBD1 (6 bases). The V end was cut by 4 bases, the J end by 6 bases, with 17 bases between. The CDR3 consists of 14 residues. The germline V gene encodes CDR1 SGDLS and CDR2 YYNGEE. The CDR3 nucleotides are TGTGCCAGCAGCCCCACCGGACAGACGGGCGAGCAGTACTTC. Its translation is CASSPTGQTGEQYF.

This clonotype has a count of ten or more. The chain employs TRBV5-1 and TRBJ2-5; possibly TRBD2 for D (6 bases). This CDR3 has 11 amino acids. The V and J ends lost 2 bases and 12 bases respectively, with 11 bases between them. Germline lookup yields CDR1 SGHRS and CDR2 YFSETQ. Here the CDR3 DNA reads TGCGCCAGCAGCTTTGAGGGAGGCAAGTACTTC. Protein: CASSFEGGKYF.

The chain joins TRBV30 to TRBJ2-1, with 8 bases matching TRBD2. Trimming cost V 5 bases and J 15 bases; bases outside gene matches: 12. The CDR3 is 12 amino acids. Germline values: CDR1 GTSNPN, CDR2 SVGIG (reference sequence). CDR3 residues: CAWELGGGRTFF. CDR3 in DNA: TGTGCCTGGGAACTCGGGGGGGGGCGTACGTTCTTC.